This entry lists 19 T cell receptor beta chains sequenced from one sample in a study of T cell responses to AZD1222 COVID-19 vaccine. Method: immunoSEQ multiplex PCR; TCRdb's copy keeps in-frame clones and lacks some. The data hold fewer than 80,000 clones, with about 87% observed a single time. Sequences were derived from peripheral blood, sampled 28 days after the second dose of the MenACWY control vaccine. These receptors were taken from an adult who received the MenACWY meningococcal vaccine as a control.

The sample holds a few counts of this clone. CDR3 DNA sequence: TGTGCCAGCAGTTACTCGGTCGGGGAGCTGTTTTTT. As protein: CASSYSVGELFF. The J gene is TRBJ2-2, the V gene TRBV6-2 or TRBV6-3; D is uncertain. Germline loops: CDR1 MNHEY, CDR2 SVGEGT. The V gene lost 0 bases and the J gene lost 7 bases, with 3 bases spanning the gap. CDR3 length: 12 amino acids.

This CDR3 is CASSQEVSAPQHF. The CDR3, as DNA: TGTGCCAGCAGCCAAGAAGTGAGCGCGCCCCAGCATTTT. The chain links TRBV4-2 to TRBJ1-5; D is unresolved. V was shortened by 0 bases and J by 9 bases, with 9 bases between the two germline ends. Germline CDR1 is LGHNA and CDR2 is YNFKEQ. CDR3 length: 13 residues.

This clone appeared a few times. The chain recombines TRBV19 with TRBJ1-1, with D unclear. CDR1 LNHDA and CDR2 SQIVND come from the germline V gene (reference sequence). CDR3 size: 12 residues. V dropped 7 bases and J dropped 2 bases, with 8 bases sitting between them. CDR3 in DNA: TGTGCCAGTAAGGTCAGAAACACTGAAGCTTTCTTT. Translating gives CASKVRNTEAFF.

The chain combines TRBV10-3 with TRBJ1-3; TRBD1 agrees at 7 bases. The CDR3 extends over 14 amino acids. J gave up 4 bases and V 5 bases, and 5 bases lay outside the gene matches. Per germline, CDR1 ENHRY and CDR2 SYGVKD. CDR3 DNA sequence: TGTGCCATCAGTCGAACAGGGGTCGGAAACACCATATATTTT. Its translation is CAISRTGVGNTIYF.

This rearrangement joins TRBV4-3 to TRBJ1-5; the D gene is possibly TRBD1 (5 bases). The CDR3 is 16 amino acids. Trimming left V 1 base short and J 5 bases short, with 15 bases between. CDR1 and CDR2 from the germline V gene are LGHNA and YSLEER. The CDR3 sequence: CASSQAVPGSYQPQHF. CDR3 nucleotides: TGCGCCAGCAGCCAAGCGGTGCCAGGGAGTTATCAGCCCCAGCATTTT.

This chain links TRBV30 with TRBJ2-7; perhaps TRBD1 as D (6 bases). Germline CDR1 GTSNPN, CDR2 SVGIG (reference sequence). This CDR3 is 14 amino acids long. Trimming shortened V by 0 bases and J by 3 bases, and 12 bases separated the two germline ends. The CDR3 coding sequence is TGTGCCTGGAGTGTCGCCAGGGACAACTACGAGCAGTACTTC. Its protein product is CAWSVARDNYEQYF.

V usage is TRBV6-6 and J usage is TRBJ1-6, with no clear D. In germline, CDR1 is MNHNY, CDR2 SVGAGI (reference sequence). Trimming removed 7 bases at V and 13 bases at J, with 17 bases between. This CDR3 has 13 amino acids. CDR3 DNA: TGTGCCAGCAAAGACACCGTAGGATCCCCCCTCCACTTT. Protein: CASKDTVGSPLHF.

The CDR3 reads CASRARGTSSYNEQFF. CDR3 nucleotide sequence: TGTGCCAGCAGAGCCCGGGGGACTAGCTCCTACAATGAGCAGTTCTTC. The chain joins TRBV28 to TRBJ2-1; 8 bases line up with TRBD2. Germline CDR1 MDHEN, CDR2 SYDVKM. With 6 bases clipped from V and 0 bases from J, the junction kept 7 bases outside the gene matches. The CDR3 length is 16 residues.

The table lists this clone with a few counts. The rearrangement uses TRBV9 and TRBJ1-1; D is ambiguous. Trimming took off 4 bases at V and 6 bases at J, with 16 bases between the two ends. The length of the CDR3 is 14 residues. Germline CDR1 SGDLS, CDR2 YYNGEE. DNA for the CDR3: TGTGCCAGCAGCTACGACGGGGATGGGGCTGAAGCTTTCTTT. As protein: CASSYDGDGAEAFF.

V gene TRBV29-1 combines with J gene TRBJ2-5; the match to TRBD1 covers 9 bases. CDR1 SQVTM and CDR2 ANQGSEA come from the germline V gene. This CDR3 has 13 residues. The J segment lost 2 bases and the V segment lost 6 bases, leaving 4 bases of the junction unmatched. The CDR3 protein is CSVRDRVQETQYF. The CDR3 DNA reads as TGCAGCGTGCGGGACAGGGTACAAGAGACCCAGTACTTC. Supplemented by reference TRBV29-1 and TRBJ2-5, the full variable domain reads SAVISQKPSRDICQRGTSLTIQCQVDSQVTMMFWYRQQPGQSLTLIATANQGSEATYESGFVIDKFPISRPNLTFSTLTVSNMSPEDSSIYLCSVRDRVQETQYFGPGTRLLVL.

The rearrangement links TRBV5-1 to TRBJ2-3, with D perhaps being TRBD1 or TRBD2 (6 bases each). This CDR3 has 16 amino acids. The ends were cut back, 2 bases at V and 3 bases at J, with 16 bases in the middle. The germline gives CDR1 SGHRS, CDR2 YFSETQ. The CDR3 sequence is CASSLKDSRGTDTQYF. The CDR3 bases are TGCGCCAGCAGCTTAAAGGACAGCCGGGGGACAGATACGCAGTATTTT.

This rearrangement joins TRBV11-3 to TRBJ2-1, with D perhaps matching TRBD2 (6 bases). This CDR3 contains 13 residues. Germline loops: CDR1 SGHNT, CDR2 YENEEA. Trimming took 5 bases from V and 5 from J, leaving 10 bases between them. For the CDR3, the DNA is TGTGCCAGCAGCACAGGAGGGGACAATGAGCAGTTCTTC. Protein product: CASSTGGDNEQFF.

The CDR3 coding sequence is TGCGCCAGCAGCTTACAGGGAGGGAAATACGAGCAGTACTTC. Amino acids: CASSLQGGKYEQYF. This sequence joins TRBV5-1 and TRBJ2-7; weak D call: TRBD2 (7 bases). The CDR3 spans 14 residues. Per the germline V gene, CDR1 is SGHRS and CDR2 is YFSETQ. V lost 2 bases and J lost 4, with 13 bases in between.

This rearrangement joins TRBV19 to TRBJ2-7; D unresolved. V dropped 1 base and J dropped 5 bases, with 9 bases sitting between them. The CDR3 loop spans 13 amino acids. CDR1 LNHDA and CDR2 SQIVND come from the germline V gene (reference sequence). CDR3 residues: CASSIGLTNEQYF. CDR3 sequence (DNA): TGTGCCAGTAGTATAGGTCTAACGAACGAGCAGTACTTC. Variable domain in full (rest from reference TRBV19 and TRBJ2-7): DGGITQSPKYLFRKEGQNVTLSCEQNLNHDAMYWYRQDPGQGLRLIYYSQIVNDFQKGDIAEGYSVSREKKESFPLTVTSAQKNPTAFYLCASSIGLTNEQYFGPGTRLTVT.

The CDR3 loop is CATSRLAGAETQYF. CDR3 bases: TGTGCCACCAGCAGACTGGCTGGGGCGGAGACCCAGTACTTC. The chain employs TRBV15 and TRBJ2-5, with a possible D match to TRBD1 (5 bases). Germline CDR1 and CDR2: LNHNV and YYDKDF (reference sequence). The length of the CDR3 is 14 residues. Trimming cost V 2 bases and J 5 bases, with 12 bases left between them.

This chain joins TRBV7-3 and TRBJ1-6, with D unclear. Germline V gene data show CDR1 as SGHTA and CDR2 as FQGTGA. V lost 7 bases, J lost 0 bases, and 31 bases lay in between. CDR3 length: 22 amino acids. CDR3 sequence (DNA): TGTGCCAGCAACCTACTAGACCGGGTTGCCGGCGCCAAGAGCTCCTATAATTCACCCCTCCACTTT. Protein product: CASNLLDRVAGAKSSYNSPLHF.

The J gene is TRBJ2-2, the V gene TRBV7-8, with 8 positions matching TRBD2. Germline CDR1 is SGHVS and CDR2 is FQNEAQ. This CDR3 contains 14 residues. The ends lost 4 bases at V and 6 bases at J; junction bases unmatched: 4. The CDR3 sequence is CASSYTSGAGELFF. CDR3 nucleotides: TGTGCCAGCAGCTACACTAGCGGAGCCGGGGAGCTGTTTTTT.

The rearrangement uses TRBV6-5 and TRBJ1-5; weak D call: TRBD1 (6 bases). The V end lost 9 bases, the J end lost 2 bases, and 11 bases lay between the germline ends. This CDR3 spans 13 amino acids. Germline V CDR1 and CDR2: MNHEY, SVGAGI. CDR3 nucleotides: TGTGCCAGTGAGGGGGGTGGCAATCAGCCCCAGCATTTT. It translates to CASEGGGNQPQHF.

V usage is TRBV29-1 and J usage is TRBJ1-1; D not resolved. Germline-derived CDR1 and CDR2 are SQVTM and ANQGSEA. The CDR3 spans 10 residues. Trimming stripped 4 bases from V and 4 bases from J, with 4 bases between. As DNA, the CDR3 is TGCAGCGTTGTAGTCACTGAAGCTTTCTTT. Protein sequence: CSVVVTEAFF.